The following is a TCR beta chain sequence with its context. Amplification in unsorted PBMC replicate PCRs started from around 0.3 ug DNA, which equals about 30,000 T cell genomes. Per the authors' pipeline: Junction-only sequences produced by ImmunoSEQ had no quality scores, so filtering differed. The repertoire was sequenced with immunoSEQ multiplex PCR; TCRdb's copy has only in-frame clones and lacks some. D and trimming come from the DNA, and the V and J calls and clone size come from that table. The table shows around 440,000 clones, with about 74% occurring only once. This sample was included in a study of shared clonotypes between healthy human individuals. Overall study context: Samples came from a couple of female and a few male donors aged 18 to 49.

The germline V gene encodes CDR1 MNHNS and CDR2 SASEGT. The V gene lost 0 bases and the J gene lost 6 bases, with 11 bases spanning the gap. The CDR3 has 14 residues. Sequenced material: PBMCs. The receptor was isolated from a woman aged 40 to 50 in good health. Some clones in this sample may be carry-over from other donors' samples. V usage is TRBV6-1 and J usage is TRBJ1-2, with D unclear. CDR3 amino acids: CASSEAVTFDGYTF. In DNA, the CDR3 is TGTGCCAGCAGTGAAGCGGTCACCTTTGATGGCTACACCTTC.